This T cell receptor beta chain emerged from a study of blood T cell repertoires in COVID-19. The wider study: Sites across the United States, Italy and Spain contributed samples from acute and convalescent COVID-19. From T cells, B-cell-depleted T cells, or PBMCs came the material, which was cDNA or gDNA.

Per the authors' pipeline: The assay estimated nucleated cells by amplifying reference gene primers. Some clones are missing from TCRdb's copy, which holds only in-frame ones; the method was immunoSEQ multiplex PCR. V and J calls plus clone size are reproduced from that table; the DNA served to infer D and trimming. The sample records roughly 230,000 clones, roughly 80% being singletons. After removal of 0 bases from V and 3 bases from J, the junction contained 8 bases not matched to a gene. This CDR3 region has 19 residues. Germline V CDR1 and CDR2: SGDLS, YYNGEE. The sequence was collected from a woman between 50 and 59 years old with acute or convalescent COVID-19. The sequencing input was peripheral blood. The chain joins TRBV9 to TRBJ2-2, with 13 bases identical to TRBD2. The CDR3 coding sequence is TGTGCCAGCAGCGTAGGTATGACTAGCGGGGGGAGACACACCGGGGAGCTGTTTTTT. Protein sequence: CASSVGMTSGGRHTGELFF.